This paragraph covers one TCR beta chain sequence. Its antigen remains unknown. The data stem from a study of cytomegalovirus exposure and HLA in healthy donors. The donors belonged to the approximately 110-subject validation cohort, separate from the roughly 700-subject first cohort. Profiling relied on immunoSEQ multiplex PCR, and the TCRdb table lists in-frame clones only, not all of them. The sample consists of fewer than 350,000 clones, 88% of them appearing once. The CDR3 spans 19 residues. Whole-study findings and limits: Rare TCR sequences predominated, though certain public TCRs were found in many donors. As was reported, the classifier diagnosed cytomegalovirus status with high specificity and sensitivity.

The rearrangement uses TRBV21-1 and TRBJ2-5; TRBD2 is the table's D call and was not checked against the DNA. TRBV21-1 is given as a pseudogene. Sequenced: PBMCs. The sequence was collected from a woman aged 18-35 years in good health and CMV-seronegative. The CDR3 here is CASSKALWVEANGVRTQYF. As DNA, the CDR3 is TGTGCCAGCAGCAAAGCGCTTTGGGTCGAAGCGAACGGGGTTAGGACCCAGTACTTC.